This TCR beta chain was recovered during a study of blood T cell repertoires in COVID-19. Participants had their cohort set by participant-reported clinical history. Per the authors' pipeline: By means of reference gene primer amplification, nucleated cell counts were estimated. Repertoires were generated with immunoSEQ multiplex PCR, while TCRdb's copy carries only in-frame clones and drops some. V, J and clone size are those of that table, while D and trimming were read from the DNA. The table shows 350,000 to 550,000 clones, with roughly nine tenths occurring only once. This CDR3 region has 14 residues. The germline gives CDR1 MDHEN, CDR2 SYDVKM. V lost 7 bases to trimming and J lost 3 bases, with 15 bases between them.

The sequenced sample was PBMCs or T cells enriched from blood (not recorded which). The chain uses TRBV28 and TRBJ1-2, with D hard to call. The clonotype comes from a man aged 25 to 40 who had recovered from COVID-19. The CDR3 DNA is TGTGCCAGCACCGTAGCCGGGCGGGACTATGGCTACACCTTC. This gives the protein CASTVAGRDYGYTF.